These 28 T cell receptor beta chains came from one sample sequenced in a study of blood T cell repertoires in COVID-19 (dated by TCRdb to between 2020 and 2021). Receptor libraries were prepared by the immunoSEQ multiplex PCR assay. In TCRdb, the immuneACCESS table is reduced to in-frame sequences with V and J assigned. These tables do not hold every clone; where another copy was compared, an unresolved V gene accounts for under half, and the others remain unexplained. The sample table records roughly 100,000 clones; 80% to 90% of these occur just once. The ten largest clones take up about 1.8% of the sample. Sequencing was performed on peripheral blood. These receptors were taken from a man aged 80 or over with acute or convalescent COVID-19.

The CDR3 nucleotides are TGTGCCAGCAGCCTAGGACTAGCGGGAGCGAACACCGGGGAGCTGTTTTTT. Protein product: CASSLGLAGANTGELFF. The gene calls are TRBV11-2 and TRBJ2-2; 13 bases line up with TRBD2. The V gene's germline CDR1 is SGHAT and CDR2 FQNNGV. The CDR3 totals 17 residues. V lost 5 bases, J lost 0 bases, and 3 bases stayed unmatched.

The V gene is TRBV30, the J gene TRBJ1-6; weak D call: TRBD1 (5 bases). This CDR3 spans 14 amino acids. The V and J ends lost 3 bases and 7 bases respectively, with 13 bases between them. From germline, CDR1 is GTSNPN and CDR2 SVGIG (reference sequence). Here the CDR3 DNA reads TGTGCCTGGAGACTTCAGGGTTCGAATTCACCCCTCCACTTT. As protein: CAWRLQGSNSPLHF.

The DNA for the CDR3 is TGTGCCAGCAGTTTGAGACTAGCAGAGTCAGATACGCAGTATTTT. It encodes CASSLRLAESDTQYF. The rearrangement uses TRBV2 and TRBJ2-3; 7 positions match TRBD2. With V trimmed by 5 bases and J by 4 bases, 9 bases remained unmatched. CDR1 and CDR2 (germline): SNHLY, FYNNEI. The CDR3 is made up of 15 amino acids.

V is TRBV29-1 and J is TRBJ1-1; 11 positions match TRBD1. Germline values: CDR1 SQVTM, CDR2 ANQGSEA. This CDR3 region has 14 residues. V gave up 7 bases and J gave up 6 bases; unmatched junction bases: 10. As DNA, the CDR3 is TGCAGCGGCTCCCCGGGACAGGGGGATCCTGAAGCTTTCTTT. It encodes CSGSPGQGDPEAFF. Based on the CDR3 plus reference TRBV29-1 and TRBJ1-1, the full variable domain is SAVISQKPSRDICQRGTSLTIQCQVDSQVTMMFWYRQQPGQSLTLIATANQGSEATYESGFVIDKFPISRPNLTFSTLTVSNMSPEDSSIYLCSGSPGQGDPEAFFGQGTRLTVV.

The V gene is TRBV5-4, the J gene TRBJ2-2, with D possibly being TRBD2 (6 bases). CDR1 is SGHNT, CDR2 YYREEE, per germline (reference sequence). This CDR3 is 16 amino acids long. V shed 9 bases and J shed 3 bases, with 21 bases lying between them. CDR3 protein: CATKVSGTSYTGELFF. In DNA, the CDR3 is TGTGCCACAAAGGTGTCCGGGACTTCGTACACCGGGGAGCTGTTTTTT.

V usage is TRBV29-1 and J usage is TRBJ1-1, with 7 nucleotides matching TRBD1. With V trimmed by 7 bases and J by 2 bases, 10 bases remained unmatched. Germline assignment: CDR1 SQVTM and CDR2 ANQGSEA. CDR3 length: 14 amino acids. In DNA form, the CDR3 reads TGCAGCGCAACGGGACAGACCATTAACACTGAAGCTTTCTTT. This codes for CSATGQTINTEAFF.

The V call is TRBV5-1, the J call TRBJ2-1; TRBD1 matches 7 bases. Trimming removed 3 bases from V and 7 bases from J; junction bases left unmatched: 7. Germline V gene sequence: CDR1 SGHRS, CDR2 YFSETQ. CDR3 length: 14 amino acids. CDR3 sequence: CASSSRTGHNEQFF. CDR3 coding DNA: TGCGCCAGCAGCTCCAGGACAGGCCATAATGAGCAGTTCTTC.

The genes are TRBV14 and TRBJ2-7; 14 nucleotides line up with TRBD2. Germline V gene sequence: CDR1 SGHDN, CDR2 FVKESK. The CDR3 extends over 16 amino acids. The ends lost 5 bases at V and 4 bases at J; junction bases unmatched: 7. The CDR3 bases are TGTGCCAGCAGCTCGGGACTAGCGGGAGTCGGGTACGAGCAGTACTTC. Protein sequence: CASSSGLAGVGYEQYF.

The table lists this clone with a count of one. The chain recombines TRBV28 with TRBJ2-3; tentative D call: TRBD2 (5 bases). Trimming shortened V by 7 bases and J by 4 bases, and 9 bases separated the two germline ends. The germline CDR1 and CDR2 sequences are MDHEN and SYDVKM. The CDR3 loop spans 12 amino acids. The CDR3 spells CASTGLADTQYF. DNA for the CDR3: TGTGCCAGCACCGGACTCGCAGATACGCAGTATTTT. The entire variable domain, with the rest obtained from reference TRBV28 and TRBJ2-3, is as follows: DVKVTQSSRYLVKRTGEKVFLECVQDMDHENMFWYRQDPGLGLRLIYFSYDVKMKEKGDIPEGYSVSREKKERFSLILESASTNQTSMYLCASTGLADTQYFGPGTRLTVL.

DNA for the CDR3: TGTGCCATCAGTGAGTCGAACGGGGGCTCTGGGGCCAACGTCCTGACTTTC. Protein: CAISESNGGSGANVLTF. The J gene is TRBJ2-6, the V gene TRBV10-3; a weak D match, TRBD2 (6 bases). From germline, CDR1 is ENHRY and CDR2 SYGVKD. Trimming removed 0 bases at V and 0 bases at J, with 9 bases between. This CDR3 comprises 17 residues.

The rearrangement joins TRBV19 to TRBJ2-2; D is perhaps TRBD2 (6 bases). The CDR3 has 13 amino acids. CDR1 and CDR2 (germline): LNHDA, SQIVND (reference sequence). V was clipped by 6 bases and J by 5 bases, with 10 bases between them. CDR3 nucleotide sequence: TGTGCCAGTAGCCGGAGGGTTACCGGGGAGCTGTTTTTT. Residues: CASSRRVTGELFF.

The CDR3 spells CASSYVSDASGYTF. The CDR3 bases are TGTGCCAGCAGTTACGTATCTGATGCTAGTGGCTACACCTTC. The V gene is TRBV6-6, the J gene TRBJ1-2, with D uncertain. The V gene's germline CDR1 is MNHNY and CDR2 SVGAGI (reference sequence). The CDR3 has 14 residues. The V gene lost 2 bases and the J gene lost 7 bases, with 14 bases spanning the gap.

V usage is TRBV7-3 and J usage is TRBJ2-3, with D possibly matching TRBD2 (6 bases). Trimming took 1 base from V and 3 from J, leaving 8 bases between them. Per the germline V gene, CDR1 is SGHTA and CDR2 is FQGTGA. CDR3 size: 14 residues. The CDR3 nucleotides are TGTGCCAGCAGCTTAAGCGGGAAGACAGATACGCAGTATTTT. This codes for CASSLSGKTDTQYF.

J is TRBJ2-5 and V is TRBV7-2; 10 nucleotides line up with TRBD1. The CDR3 covers 15 residues. Germline CDR1 reads SGHTA; CDR2 reads FQGNSA. V gave up 5 bases and J gave up 2 bases; unmatched junction bases: 5. CDR3 coding DNA: TGTGCCAGCAGCAGGACAGGGGGTGGGCAAGAGACCCAGTACTTC. Its protein is CASSRTGGGQETQYF.

The chain joins TRBV11-2 to TRBJ2-1, with 9 bases matching TRBD2. This CDR3 spans 17 amino acids. V lost 1 base and J lost 5; bases outside the gene matches: 9. Germline V gene data show CDR1 as SGHAT and CDR2 as FQNNGV. The DNA for the CDR3 is TGTGCCAGCAGCTTAGTTGGCGGGAGGGCCGTTAACAATGAGCAGTTCTTC. Protein: CASSLVGGRAVNNEQFF.

In this sample, this clone turned up a few times. This chain joins TRBV29-1 and TRBJ2-3, with TRBD1 as a possible D gene (6 bases). The germline V gene encodes CDR1 SQVTM and CDR2 ANQGSEA. V was clipped by 6 bases and J by 4 bases, with 14 bases between them. The CDR3 is 13 residues long. CDR3 DNA sequence: TGCAGCGTAGACGAACAGGGAGCAGATACGCAGTATTTT. Amino acid sequence: CSVDEQGADTQYF.

This sequence joins TRBV19 and TRBJ1-5, with 7 bases that match TRBD1. Germline V gene sequence: CDR1 LNHDA, CDR2 SQIVND (reference sequence). This CDR3 has 15 residues. V gave up 5 bases and J gave up 5 bases; unmatched junction bases: 9. This CDR3 reads CASSLQGGGDQPQHF. The CDR3 DNA reads as TGTGCCAGTAGTCTCCAGGGGGGCGGGGATCAGCCCCAGCATTTT.

The rearrangement uses TRBV21-1 and TRBJ2-1; the table's D call, TRBD2, has no DNA check behind it. TRBV21-1 is a pseudogene segment. The CDR3 totals 14 residues. The CDR3 spells CASNGLAIDNEQFF. The DNA of the CDR3 is TGTGCCAGCAACGGACTAGCGATTGACAATGAGCAGTTCTTC.

This rearrangement joins TRBV28 to TRBJ1-5, with 7 nucleotides matching TRBD1. The length of the CDR3 is 16 residues. The ends lost 5 bases at V and 7 bases at J; junction bases unmatched: 14. CDR1 is MDHEN, CDR2 SYDVKM, per germline. This chain's CDR3 is CASSPSRQGRRQPQHF. The CDR3 DNA follows: TGTGCCAGCAGTCCCTCACGACAGGGTCGACGGCAGCCCCAGCATTTT.

This clone was detected only a few times. The V and J genes are TRBV19 and TRBJ2-7; TRBD2 aligns across 8 bases. CDR1 and CDR2 from the germline V gene are LNHDA and SQIVND (reference sequence). CDR3 length equals 15 residues. V trimming: 6 bases; J trimming: 1 base; junction bases outside the gene matches: 8. Here the CDR3 DNA reads TGTGCCAGTAGCCTACGGGCGGGGGGATCCTACGAGCAGTACTTC. Its translation: CASSLRAGGSYEQYF.

In this sample, this clone turned up once. This chain links TRBV3-1 (or the pseudogene TRBV3-2) with TRBJ2-2; D is possibly TRBD1 (6 bases). V was cut by 5 bases and J by 5 bases, with 18 bases left in between. Germline V CDR1 and CDR2: LGHDT, YNNKEL (reference sequence). CDR3 length equals 16 residues. The CDR3 sequence is CASSTTGPYGTGELFF. CDR3 DNA sequence: TGTGCCAGCAGCACTACAGGGCCCTATGGGACCGGGGAGCTGTTTTTT.

The chain recombines TRBV7-9 with TRBJ2-2; 7 bases are a match to TRBD2. The junction had 7 bases not matched to a gene; V was cut back by 4 bases and J by 5 bases. The CDR3 is 15 residues long. Per germline, CDR1 SEHNR and CDR2 FQNEAQ (reference sequence). This CDR3 reads CASSSGLGHTGELFF. The CDR3 bases are TGTGCCAGCAGCTCCGGACTAGGTCATACCGGGGAGCTGTTTTTT. Together with reference TRBV7-9 and TRBJ2-2, the CDR3 gives the full variable domain: DTGVSQNPRHKITKRGQNVTFRCDPISEHNRLYWYRQTLGQGPEFLTYFQNEAQLEKSRLLSDRFSAERPKGSFSTLEIQRTEQGDSAMYLCASSSGLGHTGELFFGEGSRLTVL.

The V call is TRBV9, the J call TRBJ2-3; 7 bases align to TRBD2. The V segment lost 3 bases and the J segment 1 base; nucleotides outside the gene matches: 14. The CDR3 loop spans 18 amino acids. The germline V gene has CDR1 SGDLS and CDR2 YYNGEE. The CDR3 DNA reads TGTGCCAGCAGCGACTCTGCGGGAGTGGACCTCCGCACAGATACGCAGTATTTT. It specifies CASSDSAGVDLRTDTQYF.

The chain is built from TRBV28 and TRBJ1-4, with D tentatively TRBD1 (6 bases). Trimming stripped 6 bases from V and 7 bases from J, with 27 bases between. The germline V gene encodes CDR1 MDHEN and CDR2 SYDVKM. This CDR3 spans 18 amino acids. The CDR3 is CASSRMGAGGAELEKLFF. In DNA, the CDR3 is TGTGCCAGCAGCCGAATGGGGGCCGGTGGGGCAGAGCTTGAAAAACTGTTTTTT.

The CDR3 here is CASSFNSNSPLHF. CDR3 bases: TGTGCCAGCAGTTTTAACAGTAATTCACCCCTCCACTTT. V and J are TRBV27 and TRBJ1-6; D not resolved. Deletions cut 3 bases from V and 6 bases from J, with 6 bases between. Germline CDR1 reads MNHEY; CDR2 reads SMNVEV (reference sequence). The CDR3 has 13 amino acids.

In its sample, this clone was seen a few times. The chain couples TRBV4-3 to TRBJ2-2, with 11 bases aligning to TRBD2. Trimming took 3 bases from V and 4 from J; bases not matched to a gene: 4. The CDR3 is made up of 16 amino acids. The germline V gene has CDR1 LGHNA and CDR2 YSLEER. CDR3 region: CASSQELAGVTGELFF. The CDR3 nucleotides read TGCGCCAGCAGCCAGGAACTAGCGGGGGTCACCGGGGAGCTGTTTTTT.

This chain joins TRBV3-1 (or the pseudogene TRBV3-2) and TRBJ2-7; D might be TRBD2 (6 bases). CDR1 is LGHDT, CDR2 YNNKEL, per germline (reference sequence). Deletions cut 5 bases from V and 2 bases from J, with 16 bases between. The CDR3 runs to 15 residues. The CDR3 reads CASSAAGAGTYEQYF. The DNA of the CDR3 is TGTGCCAGCAGCGCGGCGGGCGCGGGAACCTACGAGCAGTACTTC.

The J gene is TRBJ2-5, the V gene TRBV15; a weak D match, TRBD1 (7 bases). Trimming cost V 1 base and J 4 bases, with 16 bases left between them. Germline V CDR1 and CDR2: LNHNV, YYDKDF (reference sequence). CDR3 length equals 16 residues. CDR3 in amino acids: CATSRGPQGRSETQYF. CDR3 DNA sequence: TGTGCCACCAGCAGAGGCCCACAGGGGAGGTCAGAGACCCAGTACTTC.